The 10 T cell receptor beta chains below were found in one sample sequenced in a study of shared clonotypes between healthy human individuals. Profiling relied on immunoSEQ multiplex PCR, and the TCRdb table lists in-frame clones only, not all of them. Of 950,000 to 1,200,000 clones listed, approximately 75% are singletons. The specimen was memory CD4+ T cells from PBMCs. Subset noted: CD45RA-negative fraction. These receptors all come from a man aged 18 to 30 in good health. Some clones in this sample may be carry-over from other donors' samples.

The chain joins TRBV4-1 to TRBJ2-7; D is undetermined. The CDR3 contains 13 residues. Germline V lookup: CDR1 MGHRA, CDR2 YSYEKL. V shed 1 base and J shed 2 bases, with 6 bases lying between them. CDR3 nucleotides: TGCGCCAGCAGCCAAGGACGCCCCTACGAGCAGTACTTC. Protein product: CASSQGRPYEQYF.

The V and J genes are TRBV19 and TRBJ2-5; the match to TRBD1 covers 10 bases. The CDR3 totals 15 residues. Germline V gene lookup returns CDR1 LNHDA and CDR2 SQIVND (reference sequence). V shed 6 bases and J 4 bases; nucleotides not matched to a gene: 8. For the CDR3, the DNA is TGTGCCAGTAGCCCACCGGGACAGGGGAGAGAGACCCAGTACTTC. Protein sequence: CASSPPGQGRETQYF.

The chain combines TRBV4-2 with TRBJ2-3; the match to TRBD2 covers 7 bases. The CDR3 runs 14 residues. V lost 5 bases, J lost 1 base, and 3 bases stayed unmatched. Germline CDR1 and CDR2: LGHNA and YNFKEQ. The CDR3, as DNA: TGTGCCAGCAGCGGGAGGGCTGGCACAGATACGCAGTATTTT. Translating it yields CASSGRAGTDTQYF.

The chain uses TRBV7-9 and TRBJ2-1; D is unclear. The ends were cut back, 5 bases at V and 8 bases at J, with 13 bases in the middle. This CDR3 region has 13 residues. The germline V gene encodes CDR1 SEHNR and CDR2 FQNEAQ (reference sequence). The CDR3 nucleotides are TGTGCCAGCAGCCCCAGTCGTGTGGATGAGCAGTTCTTC. This gives the protein CASSPSRVDEQFF.

This clone came up once. Other DNA sequences in the same sample also yield this CDR3. The rearrangement uses TRBV11-3 and TRBJ2-7, with D perhaps matching TRBD1 (6 bases). The CDR3 runs to 14 residues. Germline V gene data show CDR1 as SGHNT and CDR2 as YENEEA. Trimming pared 4 bases from V and 0 bases from J, leaving 10 bases between. This chain's CDR3 is CASSSGTSSYEQYF. The CDR3, as DNA: TGTGCCAGCAGCTCAGGGACATCCTCCTACGAGCAGTACTTC. The full variable domain, in which reference TRBV11-3 and TRBJ2-7 provide the parts outside the CDR3, is EAGVVQSPRYKIIEKKQPVAFWCNPISGHNTLYWYLQNLGQGPELLIRYENEEAVDDSQLPKDRFSAERLKGVDSTLKIQPAELGDSAVYLCASSSGTSSYEQYFGPGTRLTVT.

The chain uses TRBV28 and TRBJ1-1; a weak D match, TRBD1 (6 bases). This CDR3 is built from 15 residues. Trimming removed 1 base from V and 1 base from J, with 10 bases in between. Germline V lookup: CDR1 MDHEN, CDR2 SYDVKM. CDR3 sequence reads: CASSLLGGPNTEAFF. The CDR3 coding sequence is TGTGCCAGCAGTTTATTGGGGGGCCCGAACACTGAAGCTTTCTTT.

V is TRBV2 and J is TRBJ2-5; TRBD2 aligns across 10 bases. V gave up 3 bases and J gave up 4 bases; unmatched junction bases: 5. This CDR3 is built from 15 residues. CDR1 and CDR2 from the germline V gene are SNHLY and FYNNEI. For the CDR3, the DNA is TGTGCCAGCAGTGACCCTAGCGGGAGAGGAGAGACCCAGTACTTC. Translation: CASSDPSGRGETQYF.

The chain carries TRBV5-1 and TRBJ1-2; 10 bases line up with TRBD1. CDR1 is SGHRS, CDR2 YFSETQ, per germline. CDR3 length: 18 residues. V lost 4 bases to trimming and J lost 4 bases; unmatched junction nucleotides: 16. CDR3 nucleotides: TGCGCCAGCAGCAGAGAATCGGGACAGGGGACCAGGGGCTATGGCTACACCTTC. It codes for CASSRESGQGTRGYGYTF.

This rearrangement joins TRBV4-1 to TRBJ1-2, with D maybe TRBD1 (5 bases). CDR1 and CDR2 (germline): MGHRA, YSYEKL. The CDR3 is made up of 15 amino acids. V dropped 1 base and J dropped 2 bases, with 11 bases sitting between them. The CDR3 loop reads CASSQASGTNYGYTF. CDR3 sequence (DNA): TGCGCCAGCAGCCAAGCCTCGGGGACCAACTATGGCTACACCTTC.

The genes are TRBV7-3 and TRBJ2-2; perhaps TRBD1 as D (6 bases). Germline-derived CDR1 and CDR2 are SGHTA and FQGTGA. This CDR3 region has 14 residues. V lost 5 bases to trimming and J lost 8 bases, with 15 bases between them. In DNA form, the CDR3 reads TGTGCCAGCAGCGCGAACAGGGTTGGTGGGGAGCTGTTTTTT. It encodes CASSANRVGGELFF.